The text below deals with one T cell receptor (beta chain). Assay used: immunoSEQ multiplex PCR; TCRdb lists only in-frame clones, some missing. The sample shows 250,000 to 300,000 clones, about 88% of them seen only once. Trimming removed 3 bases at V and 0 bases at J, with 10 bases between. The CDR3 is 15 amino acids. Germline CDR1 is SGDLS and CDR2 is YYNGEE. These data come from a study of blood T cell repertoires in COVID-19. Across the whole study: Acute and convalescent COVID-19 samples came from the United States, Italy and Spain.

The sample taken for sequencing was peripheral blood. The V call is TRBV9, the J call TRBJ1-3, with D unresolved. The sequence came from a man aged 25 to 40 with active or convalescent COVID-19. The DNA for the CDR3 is TGTGCCAGCAGCGGGAGACTGTCCTCTGGAAACACCATATATTTT. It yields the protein CASSGRLSSGNTIYF.